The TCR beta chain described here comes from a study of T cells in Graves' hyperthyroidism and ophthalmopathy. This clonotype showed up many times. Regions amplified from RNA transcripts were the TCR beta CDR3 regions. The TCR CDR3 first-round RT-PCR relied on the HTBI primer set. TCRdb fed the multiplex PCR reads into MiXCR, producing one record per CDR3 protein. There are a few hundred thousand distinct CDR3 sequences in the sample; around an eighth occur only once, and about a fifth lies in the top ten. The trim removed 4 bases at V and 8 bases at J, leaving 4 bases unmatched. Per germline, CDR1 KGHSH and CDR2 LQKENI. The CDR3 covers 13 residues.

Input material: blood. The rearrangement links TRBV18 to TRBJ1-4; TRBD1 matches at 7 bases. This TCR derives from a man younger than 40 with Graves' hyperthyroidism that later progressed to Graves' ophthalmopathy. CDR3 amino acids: CASSRQGDEKLFF. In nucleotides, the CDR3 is TGTGCCAGCTCACGCCAGGGGGACGAAAAACTGTTTTTT. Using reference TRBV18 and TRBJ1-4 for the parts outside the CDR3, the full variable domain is NAGVMQNPRHLVRRRGQEARLRCSPMKGHSHVYWYRQLPEEGLKFMVYLQKENIIDESGMPKERFSAEFPKEGPSILRIQQVVRGDSAAYFCASSRQGDEKLFFGSGTQLSVL.